Following are 5 T cell receptor beta chains from one sample sequenced in a study of CD8+CD57+ T cells in acquired aplastic anemia. TCR beta VDJ combinations and CDR3 sequences were profiled from genomic DNA. TCRdb fed the reads into MiXCR, producing one record per CDR3 protein. The sample lists about 190,000 distinct CDR3 sequences, roughly 56% occurring once. Sequencing input: sorted CD4+, CD8+, or CD8+CD57+ T cells (not recorded which) from PBMCs. Receptors originate from a human donor in good health, serving as a control.

The chain joins TRBV15 to TRBJ1-5; perhaps TRBD1 as D (6 bases). Germline lookup yields CDR1 LNHNV and CDR2 YYDKDF (reference sequence). The CDR3 runs to 17 residues. Trimming removed 1 base at V and 8 bases at J, with 21 bases between. The CDR3 coding sequence is TGTGCCACCAGCAGAGTCAAAGGGGGGACCGGGTTTGAGCCCCAGCATTTT. Translation gives CATSRVKGGTGFEPQHF.

This clonotype was recorded many times. The chain uses TRBV28 and TRBJ1-6, with D possibly TRBD1 on 6 matching bases. Germline CDR1 MDHEN, CDR2 SYDVKM. This CDR3 is 17 amino acids long. Trimming removed 2 bases from V and 10 bases from J, with 21 bases in between. The CDR3 is CASSLKVPAGAGSPLHF. CDR3 DNA: TGTGCCAGCAGTTTAAAAGTCCCTGCAGGGGCAGGGTCACCCCTCCACTTT. The whole variable domain, remainder taken from reference TRBV28 and TRBJ1-6, is DVKVTQSSRYLVKRTGEKVFLECVQDMDHENMFWYRQDPGLGLRLIYFSYDVKMKEKGDIPEGYSVSREKKERFSLILESASTNQTSMYLCASSLKVPAGAGSPLHFGNGTRLTVT.

J is TRBJ1-3 and V is TRBV20-1; tentatively, D is TRBD1 (5 bases). Germline values: CDR1 DFQATT, CDR2 SNEGSKA (reference sequence). V lost 6 bases to trimming and J lost 6 bases, with 9 bases between them. This CDR3 comprises 11 residues. The CDR3 bases are TGCAGTGCCCGGGACCAAAACACCATATATTTT. It translates to CSARDQNTIYF.

J is TRBJ2-1 and V is TRBV24-1, with a possible D match to TRBD1 (5 bases). V was shortened by 4 bases and J by 8 bases, with 11 bases between the two germline ends. This CDR3 spans 13 amino acids. Germline V gene lookup returns CDR1 KGHDR and CDR2 SFDVKD. Here the CDR3 reads CATSEGARDEQFF. As DNA, the CDR3 is TGTGCCACCAGTGAAGGGGCCCGCGATGAGCAGTTCTTC.

The table lists this clonotype with many counts. The CDR3: CSALQGASYNEQFF. For the CDR3, the DNA is TGCAGTGCACTACAGGGGGCATCCTACAATGAGCAGTTCTTC. The rearrangement links TRBV20-1 to TRBJ2-1; 9 positions agree with TRBD1. V was pared by 6 bases and J by 1 base, with 4 bases of the junction left unmatched. The germline CDR1 and CDR2 sequences are DFQATT and SNEGSKA (reference sequence). The CDR3 loop spans 14 amino acids.